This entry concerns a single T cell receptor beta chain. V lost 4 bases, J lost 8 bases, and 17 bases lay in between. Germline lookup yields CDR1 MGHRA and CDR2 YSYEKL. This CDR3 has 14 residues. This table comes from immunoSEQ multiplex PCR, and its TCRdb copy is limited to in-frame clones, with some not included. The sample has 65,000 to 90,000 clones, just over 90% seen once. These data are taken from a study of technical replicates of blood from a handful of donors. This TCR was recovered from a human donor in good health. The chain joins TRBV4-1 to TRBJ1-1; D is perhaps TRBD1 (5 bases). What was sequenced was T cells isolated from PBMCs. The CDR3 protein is CASSLRSGAREAFF. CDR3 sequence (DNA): TGCGCCAGCAGCCTGAGAAGCGGGGCCAGGGAAGCTTTCTTT.